These T cell receptor beta chains were read from a single sample in a study of T cells after yellow fever vaccination. TCRdb ran MiXCR on the 5' RACE reads and lists one entry per CDR3 protein. This sample has approximately 600,000 distinct CDR3 sequences; 10% to 15% occur once, and the top ten carry under 15%. Sequenced material: PBMCs, taken on the day of the yellow fever booster vaccination. These receptors came from a young man who received the YFV17D yellow fever vaccine. Each CDR3 is given with its conserved first and last residue. The order of the fields is CDR3 protein, CDR3 DNA, J gene, CDR3 length, V gene, clone size, D gene. The D gene is left open where the match is weak. Clone sizes are given selectively: once, few, many, or a class where the clone is expanded.

CDR3 protein: CASTLSGTSNTGELFF
CDR3 DNA: TGTGCCAGCACCCTAAGTGGGACCTCGAACACCGGGGAGCTGTTTTTT
J gene: TRBJ2-2
CDR3 length: 16
V gene: TRBV12-3/TRBV12-4
clone size: -
D gene: -

CDR3 protein: CASTPDLAKNIQYF
CDR3 DNA: TGCGCCAGCACCCCGGACTTAGCCAAAAACATTCAGTACTTC
J gene: TRBJ2-4
CDR3 length: 14
V gene: TRBV5-1
clone size: -
D gene: -

CDR3 protein: CASSLILAGGPEGETQYF
CDR3 DNA: TGTGCCAGCAGCTTGATACTAGCGGGAGGGCCAGAAGGAGAGACCCAGTACTTC
J gene: TRBJ2-5
CDR3 length: 18
V gene: TRBV11-2
clone size: few
D gene: TRBD2

CDR3 protein: CATQGSGQYNSPLHF
CDR3 DNA: TGTGCCACCCAAGGGTCGGGACAGTATAATTCACCCCTCCACTTT
J gene: TRBJ1-6
CDR3 length: 15
V gene: TRBV10-3
clone size: -
D gene: TRBD1

CDR3 protein: CASSLDGTSIYEQYF
CDR3 DNA: TGTGCCAGCAGCTTAGATGGGACTAGTATTTACGAGCAGTACTTC
J gene: TRBJ2-7
CDR3 length: 15
V gene: TRBV7-8
clone size: -
D gene: TRBD2

CDR3 protein: CASIGGGKQYF
CDR3 DNA: TGTGCCAGTATCGGAGGGGGAAAGCAGTACTTC
J gene: TRBJ2-7
CDR3 length: 11
V gene: TRBV19
clone size: few
D gene: -

CDR3 protein: CSVEEPTRPLEQYF
CDR3 DNA: TGCAGCGTTGAGGAGCCGACTAGACCCCTCGAGCAGTACTTC
J gene: TRBJ2-7
CDR3 length: 14
V gene: TRBV29-1
clone size: -
D gene: -

CDR3 protein: CASSFTSGRADEQYF
CDR3 DNA: TGTGCCAGCAGCTTTACTAGCGGGAGGGCCGACGAGCAGTACTTC
J gene: TRBJ2-7
CDR3 length: 15
V gene: TRBV7-2
clone size: few
D gene: TRBD2

CDR3 protein: CASSLAGVVEAQYF
CDR3 DNA: TGTGCCAGCAGCTTAGCCGGGGTGGTGGAGGCCCAGTACTTC
J gene: TRBJ2-5
CDR3 length: 14
V gene: TRBV7-2
clone size: few
D gene: -

CDR3 protein: CASSYRPPKVDTQYF
CDR3 DNA: TGTGCCAGCAGTTACCGTCCGCCTAAGGTTGATACGCAGTATTTT
J gene: TRBJ2-3
CDR3 length: 15
V gene: TRBV6-2/TRBV6-3
clone size: few
D gene: -

CDR3 protein: CASSFGGQGKNEQFF
CDR3 DNA: TGCGCCAGCAGCTTCGGCGGACAGGGTAAAAATGAGCAGTTCTTC
J gene: TRBJ2-1
CDR3 length: 15
V gene: TRBV5-1
clone size: -
D gene: TRBD1

CDR3 protein: CASSLGFSGRQETQYF
CDR3 DNA: TGTGCCAGCAGCTTAGGGTTTAGCGGGAGACAAGAGACCCAGTACTTC
J gene: TRBJ2-5
CDR3 length: 16
V gene: TRBV7-2
clone size: few
D gene: TRBD2

CDR3 protein: CASSPGTSGSIGEQFF
CDR3 DNA: TGTGCCAGCAGCCCGGGGACTAGCGGGAGTATAGGTGAGCAGTTCTTC
J gene: TRBJ2-1
CDR3 length: 16
V gene: TRBV5-8
clone size: -
D gene: TRBD2

CDR3 protein: CASSAKGNTEAFF
CDR3 DNA: TGTGCCAGCAGTGCCAAGGGGAACACTGAAGCTTTCTTT
J gene: TRBJ1-1
CDR3 length: 13
V gene: TRBV12-3/TRBV12-4
clone size: many
D gene: -

CDR3 protein: CASSEPLEQYF
CDR3 DNA: TGTGCCAGCAGTGAGCCGCTCGAGCAGTACTTC
J gene: TRBJ2-7
CDR3 length: 11
V gene: TRBV2
clone size: many
D gene: -

CDR3 protein: CASSYADQRESTDTQYF
CDR3 DNA: TGTGCCAGCAGCTACGCTGACCAGCGGGAGTCCACAGATACGCAGTATTTT
J gene: TRBJ2-3
CDR3 length: 17
V gene: TRBV7-2
clone size: -
D gene: TRBD2

CDR3 protein: CATARPPGQNSYEQYF
CDR3 DNA: TGTGCCACCGCAAGGCCCCCGGGACAGAATTCCTACGAGCAGTACTTC
J gene: TRBJ2-7
CDR3 length: 16
V gene: TRBV10-3
clone size: -
D gene: TRBD1

CDR3 protein: CSVDGTSAYEQYF
CDR3 DNA: TGCAGCGTCGATGGGACCTCAGCCTACGAGCAGTACTTC
J gene: TRBJ2-7
CDR3 length: 13
V gene: TRBV29-1
clone size: many
D gene: -

CDR3 protein: CASSTRGSSQPQHF
CDR3 DNA: TGTGCCAGCAGTACCAGGGGAAGTAGCCAGCCCCAGCATTTT
J gene: TRBJ1-5
CDR3 length: 14
V gene: TRBV6-2/TRBV6-3
clone size: few
D gene: -

CDR3 protein: CASGDDLPDTQYF
CDR3 DNA: TGTGCCAGCGGTGACGATCTCCCGGATACGCAGTATTTT
J gene: TRBJ2-3
CDR3 length: 13
V gene: TRBV6-2/TRBV6-3
clone size: once
D gene: -

CDR3 protein: CASSPPLEFGETQYF
CDR3 DNA: TGCGCCAGCAGCCCGCCACTAGAGTTCGGGGAGACCCAGTACTTC
J gene: TRBJ2-5
CDR3 length: 15
V gene: TRBV5-1
clone size: -
D gene: -

CDR3 protein: CASSDIAGGNEQFF
CDR3 DNA: TGTGCCAGCAGCGATATAGCGGGAGGTAATGAGCAGTTCTTC
J gene: TRBJ2-1
CDR3 length: 14
V gene: TRBV7-9
clone size: few
D gene: TRBD2

CDR3 protein: CATSRSSSGGPTDTQYF
CDR3 DNA: TGTGCCACCAGCCGATCATCCTCGGGAGGGCCCACAGATACGCAGTATTTT
J gene: TRBJ2-3
CDR3 length: 17
V gene: TRBV15
clone size: few
D gene: TRBD2

CDR3 protein: CASSNSPERNEKLFF
CDR3 DNA: TGTGCCAGCAGTAATTCACCGGAGAGAAATGAAAAACTGTTTTTT
J gene: TRBJ1-4
CDR3 length: 15
V gene: TRBV6-5
clone size: many
D gene: -

CDR3 protein: CASSLPGQAIVYEQYF
CDR3 DNA: TGTGCCAGCAGCCTGCCGGGACAGGCCATAGTATACGAGCAGTACTTC
J gene: TRBJ2-7
CDR3 length: 16
V gene: TRBV5-4
clone size: few
D gene: TRBD1

CDR3 protein: CSALRSGSYEQYF
CDR3 DNA: TGCAGTGCCCTCCGGAGCGGGAGCTACGAGCAGTACTTC
J gene: TRBJ2-7
CDR3 length: 13
V gene: TRBV20-1
clone size: few
D gene: TRBD2

CDR3 protein: CASSQEDGPYGYTF
CDR3 DNA: TGCGCCAGCAGCCAAGAAGACGGTCCCTATGGCTACACCTTC
J gene: TRBJ1-2
CDR3 length: 14
V gene: TRBV4-3
clone size: -
D gene: -

CDR3 protein: CASSVDTANTEAFF
CDR3 DNA: TGTGCCAGTAGTGTTGACACGGCGAACACTGAAGCTTTCTTT
J gene: TRBJ1-1
CDR3 length: 14
V gene: TRBV19
clone size: -
D gene: -

CDR3 protein: CASSLSGGSAEAFF
CDR3 DNA: TGCGCCAGCAGCTTGTCCGGGGGGTCCGCTGAAGCTTTCTTT
J gene: TRBJ1-1
CDR3 length: 14
V gene: TRBV5-1
clone size: few
D gene: -

CDR3 protein: CSVSSSLGTGELFF
CDR3 DNA: TGCAGCGTCTCATCCTCCCTTGGCACCGGGGAGCTGTTTTTT
J gene: TRBJ2-2
CDR3 length: 14
V gene: TRBV29-1
clone size: -
D gene: -

CDR3 protein: CASSPGGGGTFEAFF
CDR3 DNA: TGTGCCAGCTCACCAGGAGGGGGCGGAACGTTTGAAGCTTTCTTT
J gene: TRBJ1-1
CDR3 length: 15
V gene: TRBV18
clone size: -
D gene: TRBD1

CDR3 protein: CATSPGQGGGIRVYGYTF
CDR3 DNA: TGTGCCACCAGTCCGGGACAGGGGGGGGGAATTAGAGTCTATGGCTACACCTTC
J gene: TRBJ1-2
CDR3 length: 18
V gene: TRBV15
clone size: -
D gene: TRBD1

CDR3 protein: CAINTGGPGNSPLHF
CDR3 DNA: TGTGCCATCAACACAGGGGGCCCTGGAAATTCACCCCTCCACTTT
J gene: TRBJ1-6
CDR3 length: 15
V gene: TRBV10-3
clone size: -
D gene: TRBD1

CDR3 protein: CASSPRRGPLDGYTF
CDR3 DNA: TGTGCCAGCAGCCCCCGGCGGGGACCCTTGGATGGCTACACCTTC
J gene: TRBJ1-2
CDR3 length: 15
V gene: TRBV5-8
clone size: few
D gene: -

CDR3 protein: CSARGVLGEQYF
CDR3 DNA: TGCAGTGCTAGAGGGGTCCTGGGCGAGCAGTACTTC
J gene: TRBJ2-7
CDR3 length: 12
V gene: TRBV20-1
clone size: -
D gene: -

CDR3 protein: CAISESGTGLADYNEQFF
CDR3 DNA: TGTGCCATCAGTGAGTCGGGCACCGGACTAGCGGACTACAATGAGCAGTTCTTC
J gene: TRBJ2-1
CDR3 length: 18
V gene: TRBV10-3
clone size: few
D gene: TRBD2

CDR3 protein: CASSYRGNGELFF
CDR3 DNA: TGTGCCAGCAGTTACAGGGGAAACGGGGAGCTGTTTTTT
J gene: TRBJ2-2
CDR3 length: 13
V gene: TRBV6-2/TRBV6-3
clone size: -
D gene: -

CDR3 protein: CASRLAGGTSNEQFF
CDR3 DNA: TGTGCCAGCAGACTGGCGGGAGGCACCAGCAATGAGCAGTTCTTC
J gene: TRBJ2-1
CDR3 length: 15
V gene: TRBV6-2/TRBV6-3
clone size: -
D gene: TRBD2

CDR3 protein: CSGGQGNYGYTF
CDR3 DNA: TGCAGCGGTGGACAGGGGAACTATGGCTACACCTTC
J gene: TRBJ1-2
CDR3 length: 12
V gene: TRBV29-1
clone size: -
D gene: TRBD1

CDR3 protein: CASSLGRWNTGELFF
CDR3 DNA: TGTGCCAGCAGCTTGGGACGTTGGAACACCGGGGAGCTGTTTTTT
J gene: TRBJ2-2
CDR3 length: 15
V gene: TRBV6-1
clone size: many
D gene: -

CDR3 protein: CASSFETGNQPQHF
CDR3 DNA: TGTGCCAGCAGTTTCGAAACGGGCAATCAGCCCCAGCATTTT
J gene: TRBJ1-5
CDR3 length: 14
V gene: TRBV12-3/TRBV12-4
clone size: few
D gene: -

CDR3 protein: CASSEGRGRASQYF
CDR3 DNA: TGTGCCAGCAGTGAGGGACGCGGTCGGGCGTCCCAGTACTTC
J gene: TRBJ2-5
CDR3 length: 14
V gene: TRBV7-2
clone size: -
D gene: -

CDR3 protein: CRATNPRQGGSYEQYF
CDR3 DNA: TGCAGGGCCACCAATCCCAGACAGGGAGGCTCCTACGAGCAGTACTTC
J gene: TRBJ2-7
CDR3 length: 16
V gene: TRBV20-1
clone size: -
D gene: -

CDR3 protein: CASRPTPGGNYEQYF
CDR3 DNA: TGTGCCAGTAGACCGACCCCAGGGGGCAACTACGAGCAGTACTTC
J gene: TRBJ2-7
CDR3 length: 15
V gene: TRBV19
clone size: -
D gene: TRBD1